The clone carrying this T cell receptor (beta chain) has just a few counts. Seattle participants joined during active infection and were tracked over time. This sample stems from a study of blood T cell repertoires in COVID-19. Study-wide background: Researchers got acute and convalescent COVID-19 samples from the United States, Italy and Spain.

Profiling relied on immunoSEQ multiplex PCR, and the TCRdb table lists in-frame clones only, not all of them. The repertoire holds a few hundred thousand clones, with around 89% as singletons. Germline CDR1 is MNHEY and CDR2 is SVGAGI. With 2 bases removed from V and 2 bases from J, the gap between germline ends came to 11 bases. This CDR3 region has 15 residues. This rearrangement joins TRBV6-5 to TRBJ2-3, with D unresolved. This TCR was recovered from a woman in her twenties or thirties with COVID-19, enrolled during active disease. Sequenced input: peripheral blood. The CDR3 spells CASSYLRRVTDTQYF. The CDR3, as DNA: TGTGCCAGCAGTTACCTCAGGCGAGTCACAGATACGCAGTATTTT.